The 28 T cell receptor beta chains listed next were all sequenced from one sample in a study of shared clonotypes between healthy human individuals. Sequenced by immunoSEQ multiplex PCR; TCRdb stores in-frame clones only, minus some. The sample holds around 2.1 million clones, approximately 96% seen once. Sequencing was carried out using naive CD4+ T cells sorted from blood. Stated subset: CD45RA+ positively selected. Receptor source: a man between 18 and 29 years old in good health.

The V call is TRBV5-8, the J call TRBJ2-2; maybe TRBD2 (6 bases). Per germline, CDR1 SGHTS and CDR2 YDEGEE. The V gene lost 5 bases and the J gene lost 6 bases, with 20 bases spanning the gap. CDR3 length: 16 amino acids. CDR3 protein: CASSRGRDSFAGELFF. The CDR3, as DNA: TGTGCCAGCAGTCGTGGCCGGGACTCCTTTGCCGGGGAGCTGTTTTTT.

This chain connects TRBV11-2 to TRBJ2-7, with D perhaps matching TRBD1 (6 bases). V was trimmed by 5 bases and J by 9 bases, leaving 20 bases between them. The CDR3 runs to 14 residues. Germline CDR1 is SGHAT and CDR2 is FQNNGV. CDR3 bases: TGTGCCAGCAGCCACGTGGGGGCAGGTTTGGGGCAGTACTTC. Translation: CASSHVGAGLGQYF.

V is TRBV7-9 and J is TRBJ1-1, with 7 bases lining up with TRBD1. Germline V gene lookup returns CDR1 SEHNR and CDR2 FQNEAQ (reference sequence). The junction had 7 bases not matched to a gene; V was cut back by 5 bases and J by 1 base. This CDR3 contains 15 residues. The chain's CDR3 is CASSSRQGTNTEAFF. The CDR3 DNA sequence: TGTGCCAGCAGCAGTCGACAGGGAACGAACACTGAAGCTTTCTTT.

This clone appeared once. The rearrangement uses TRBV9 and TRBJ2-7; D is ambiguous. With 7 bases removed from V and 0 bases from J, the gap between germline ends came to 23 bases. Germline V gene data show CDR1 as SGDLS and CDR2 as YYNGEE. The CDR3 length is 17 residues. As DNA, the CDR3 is TGTGCCAGCTCCCCCCCAGGTCGAAGCGCGAGCTCCTACGAGCAGTACTTC. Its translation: CASSPPGRSASSYEQYF.

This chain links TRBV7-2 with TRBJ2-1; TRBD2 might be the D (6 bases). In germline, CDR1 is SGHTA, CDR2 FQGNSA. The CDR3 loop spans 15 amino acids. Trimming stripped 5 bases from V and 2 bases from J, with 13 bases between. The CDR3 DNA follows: TGTGCCAGCAGCCCCTCGGGGGTTGCCTACAATGAGCAGTTCTTC. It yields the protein CASSPSGVAYNEQFF.

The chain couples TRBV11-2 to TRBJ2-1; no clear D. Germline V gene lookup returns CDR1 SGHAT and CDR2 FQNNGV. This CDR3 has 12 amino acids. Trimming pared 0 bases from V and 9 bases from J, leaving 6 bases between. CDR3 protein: CASSLELPEQFF. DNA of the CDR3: TGTGCCAGCAGCTTAGAACTCCCTGAGCAGTTCTTC.

The CDR3 DNA sequence: TGCGCCAGCAGCCAAGAGCTGGAGTTTGAACTGTTTTTT. It translates to CASSQELEFELFF. The chain joins TRBV4-3 to TRBJ1-4; D gene ambiguous. Per germline, CDR1 LGHNA and CDR2 YSLEER. Between the trimmed V and J ends, which lost 0 bases and 12 bases, there was a span of 11 bases. The CDR3 extends over 13 amino acids.

This CDR3 reads CASSLAGSRSYNEQFF. For the CDR3, the DNA is TGCGCCAGCAGCTTGGCCGGGAGTAGATCCTACAATGAGCAGTTCTTC. The chain uses TRBV5-1 and TRBJ2-1; a weak D match, TRBD2 (6 bases). Germline V gene sequence: CDR1 SGHRS, CDR2 YFSETQ. The CDR3 length is 16 residues. V was trimmed by 0 bases and J by 1 base, leaving 11 bases between them.

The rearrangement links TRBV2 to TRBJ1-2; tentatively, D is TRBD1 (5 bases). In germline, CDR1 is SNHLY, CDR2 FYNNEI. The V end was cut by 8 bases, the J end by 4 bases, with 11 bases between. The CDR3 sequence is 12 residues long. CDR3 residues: CASVTDVYGYTF. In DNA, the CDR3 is TGTGCCAGCGTGACAGATGTCTATGGCTACACCTTC. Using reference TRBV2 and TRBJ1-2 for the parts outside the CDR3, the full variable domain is EPEVTQTPSHQVTQMGQEVILRCVPISNHLYFYWYRQILGQKVEFLVSFYNNEISEKSEIFDDQFSVERPDGSNFTLKIRSTKLEDSAMYFCASVTDVYGYTFGSGTRLTVV.

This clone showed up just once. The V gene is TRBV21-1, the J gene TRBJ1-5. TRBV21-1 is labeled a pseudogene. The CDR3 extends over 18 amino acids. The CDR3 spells CASSKAGKGGSRNQPQHF. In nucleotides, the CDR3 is TGTGCCAGCAGCAAAGCGGGGAAAGGAGGCAGTCGTAATCAGCCCCAGCATTTT.

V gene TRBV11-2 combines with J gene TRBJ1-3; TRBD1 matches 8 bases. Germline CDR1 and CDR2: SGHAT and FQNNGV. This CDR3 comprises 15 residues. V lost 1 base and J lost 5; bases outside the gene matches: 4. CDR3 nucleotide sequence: TGTGCCAGCAGCTTAGGACAGGGGCCGCGAAACACCATATATTTT. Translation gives CASSLGQGPRNTIYF.

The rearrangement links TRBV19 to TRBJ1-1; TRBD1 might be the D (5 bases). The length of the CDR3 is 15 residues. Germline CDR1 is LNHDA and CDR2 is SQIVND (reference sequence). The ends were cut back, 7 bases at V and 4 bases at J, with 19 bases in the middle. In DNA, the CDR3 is TGTGCCAGTATCGACCTTGGGGCGCGAGGCACTGAAGCTTTCTTT. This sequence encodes CASIDLGARGTEAFF.

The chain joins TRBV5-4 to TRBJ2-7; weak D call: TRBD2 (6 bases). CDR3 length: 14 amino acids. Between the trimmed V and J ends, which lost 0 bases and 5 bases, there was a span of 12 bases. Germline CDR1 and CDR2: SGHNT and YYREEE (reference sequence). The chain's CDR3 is CASSLGAGSHEQYF. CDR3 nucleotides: TGTGCCAGCAGCTTGGGCGCGGGGTCCCACGAGCAGTACTTC. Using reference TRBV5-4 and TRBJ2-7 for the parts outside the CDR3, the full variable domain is ETGVTQSPTHLIKTRGQQVTLRCSSQSGHNTVSWYQQALGQGPQFIFQYYREEENGRGNFPPRFSGLQFPNYSSELNVNALELDDSALYLCASSLGAGSHEQYFGPGTRLTVT.

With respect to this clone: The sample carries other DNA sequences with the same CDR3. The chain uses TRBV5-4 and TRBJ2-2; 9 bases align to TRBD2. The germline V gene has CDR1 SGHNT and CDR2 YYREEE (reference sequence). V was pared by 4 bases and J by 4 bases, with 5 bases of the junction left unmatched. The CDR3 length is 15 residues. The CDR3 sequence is CASSPGLAGTGELFF. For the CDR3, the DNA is TGTGCCAGCAGCCCGGGACTAGCTGGCACCGGGGAGCTGTTTTTT.

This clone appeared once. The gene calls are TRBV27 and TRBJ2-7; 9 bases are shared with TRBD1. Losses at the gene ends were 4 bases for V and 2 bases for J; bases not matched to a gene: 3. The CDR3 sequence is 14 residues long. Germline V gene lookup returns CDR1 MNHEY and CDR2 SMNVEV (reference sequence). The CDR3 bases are TGTGCCAGCAGTTCTAGGACAGGGGCCTACGAGCAGTACTTC. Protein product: CASSSRTGAYEQYF.

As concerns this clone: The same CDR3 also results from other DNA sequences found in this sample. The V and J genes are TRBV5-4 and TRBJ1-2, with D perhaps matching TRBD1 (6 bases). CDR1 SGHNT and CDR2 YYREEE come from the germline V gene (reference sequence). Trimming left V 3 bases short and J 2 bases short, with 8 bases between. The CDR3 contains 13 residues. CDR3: CASSSGQNYGYTF. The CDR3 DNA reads TGTGCCAGCAGCTCTGGACAGAACTATGGCTACACCTTC.

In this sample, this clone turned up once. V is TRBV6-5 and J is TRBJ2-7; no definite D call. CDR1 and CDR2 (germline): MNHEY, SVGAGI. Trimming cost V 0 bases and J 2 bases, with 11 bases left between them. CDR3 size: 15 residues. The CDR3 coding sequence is TGTGCCAGCAGTTACTCCCCCTTGGGGACCTACGAGCAGTACTTC. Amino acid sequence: CASSYSPLGTYEQYF.

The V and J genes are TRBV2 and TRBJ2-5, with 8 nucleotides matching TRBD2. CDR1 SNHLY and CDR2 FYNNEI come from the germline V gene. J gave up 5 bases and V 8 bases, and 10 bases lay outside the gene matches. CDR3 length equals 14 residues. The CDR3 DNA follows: TGTGCCAGCGAAGCGGGGGCCCTTGGGGAGACCCAGTACTTC. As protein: CASEAGALGETQYF.

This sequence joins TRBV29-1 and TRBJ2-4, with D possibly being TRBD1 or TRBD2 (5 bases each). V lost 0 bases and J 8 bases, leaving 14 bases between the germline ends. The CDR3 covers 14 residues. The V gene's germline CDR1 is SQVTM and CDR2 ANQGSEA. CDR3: CSVEDPKRGDIQYF. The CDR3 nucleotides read TGCAGCGTTGAAGACCCCAAGAGAGGGGACATTCAGTACTTC.

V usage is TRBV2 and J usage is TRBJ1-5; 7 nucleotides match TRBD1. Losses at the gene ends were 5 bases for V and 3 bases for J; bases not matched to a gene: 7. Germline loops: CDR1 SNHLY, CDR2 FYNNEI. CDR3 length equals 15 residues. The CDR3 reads CASSLETGNNQPQHF. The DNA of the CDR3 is TGTGCCAGCAGTCTGGAGACAGGGAACAATCAGCCCCAGCATTTT. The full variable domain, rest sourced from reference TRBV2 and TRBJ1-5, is EPEVTQTPSHQVTQMGQEVILRCVPISNHLYFYWYRQILGQKVEFLVSFYNNEISEKSEIFDDQFSVERPDGSNFTLKIRSTKLEDSAMYFCASSLETGNNQPQHFGDGTRLSIL.

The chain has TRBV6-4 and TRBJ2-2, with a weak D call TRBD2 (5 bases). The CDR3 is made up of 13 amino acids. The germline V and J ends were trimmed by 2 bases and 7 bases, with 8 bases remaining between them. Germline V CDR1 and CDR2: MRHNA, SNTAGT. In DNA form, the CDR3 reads TGTGCCAGCAGTGACGGAGGCGGCGGGGAGCTGTTTTTT. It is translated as CASSDGGGGELFF.

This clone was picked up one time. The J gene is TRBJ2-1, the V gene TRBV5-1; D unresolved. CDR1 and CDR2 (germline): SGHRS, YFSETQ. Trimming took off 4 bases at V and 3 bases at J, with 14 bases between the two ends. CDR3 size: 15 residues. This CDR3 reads CASSDQGLNYNEQFF. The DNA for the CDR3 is TGCGCCAGCAGCGACCAAGGGTTAAACTACAATGAGCAGTTCTTC.

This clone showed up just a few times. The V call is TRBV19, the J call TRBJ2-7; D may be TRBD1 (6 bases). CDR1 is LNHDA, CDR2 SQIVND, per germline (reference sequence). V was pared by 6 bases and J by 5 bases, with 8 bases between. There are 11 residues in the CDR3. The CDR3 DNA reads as TGTGCCAGTAGACAGGGTGACGAGCAGTACTTC. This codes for CASRQGDEQYF.

CDR3 DNA: TGCAGCGCCCTTAAGGAAGGCGGCAATCAGCCCCAGCATTTT. Translated, it gives CSALKEGGNQPQHF. The rearrangement links TRBV29-1 to TRBJ1-5; no firm D call. CDR1 and CDR2 (germline): SQVTM, ANQGSEA. This CDR3 region has 14 residues. V lost 7 bases and J 2 bases, leaving 15 bases between the germline ends. The variable domain in full, completed from reference TRBV29-1 and TRBJ1-5, reads SAVISQKPSRDICQRGTSLTIQCQVDSQVTMMFWYRQQPGQSLTLIATANQGSEATYESGFVIDKFPISRPNLTFSTLTVSNMSPEDSSIYLCSALKEGGNQPQHFGDGTRLSIL.

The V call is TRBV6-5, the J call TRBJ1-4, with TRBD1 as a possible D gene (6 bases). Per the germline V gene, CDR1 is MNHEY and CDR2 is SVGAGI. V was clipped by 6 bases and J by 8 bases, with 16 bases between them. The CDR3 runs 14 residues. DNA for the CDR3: TGTGCCAGCAGGGGGACACGAGGGACCGAAAAACTGTTTTTT. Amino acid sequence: CASRGTRGTEKLFF.

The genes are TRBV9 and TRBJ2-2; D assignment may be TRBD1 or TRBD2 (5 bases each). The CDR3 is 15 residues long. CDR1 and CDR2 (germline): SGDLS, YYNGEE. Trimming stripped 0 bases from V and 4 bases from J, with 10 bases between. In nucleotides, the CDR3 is TGTGCCAGCAGCGTAGCTTGGGGGTCCACCGGGGAGCTGTTTTTT. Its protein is CASSVAWGSTGELFF.

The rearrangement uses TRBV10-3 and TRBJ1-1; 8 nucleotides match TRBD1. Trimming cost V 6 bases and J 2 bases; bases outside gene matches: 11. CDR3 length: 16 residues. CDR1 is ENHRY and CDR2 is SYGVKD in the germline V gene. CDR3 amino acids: CAIRIAGGLGNTEAFF. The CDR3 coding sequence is TGTGCCATCAGGATTGCAGGGGGCCTAGGAAACACTGAAGCTTTCTTT.

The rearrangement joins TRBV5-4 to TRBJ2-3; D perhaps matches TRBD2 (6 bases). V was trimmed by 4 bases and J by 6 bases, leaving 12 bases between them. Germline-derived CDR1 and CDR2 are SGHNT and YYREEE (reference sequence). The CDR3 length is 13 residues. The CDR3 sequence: CASSGDSRDTQYF. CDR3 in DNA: TGTGCCAGCAGCGGGGACTCGAGGGATACGCAGTATTTT.